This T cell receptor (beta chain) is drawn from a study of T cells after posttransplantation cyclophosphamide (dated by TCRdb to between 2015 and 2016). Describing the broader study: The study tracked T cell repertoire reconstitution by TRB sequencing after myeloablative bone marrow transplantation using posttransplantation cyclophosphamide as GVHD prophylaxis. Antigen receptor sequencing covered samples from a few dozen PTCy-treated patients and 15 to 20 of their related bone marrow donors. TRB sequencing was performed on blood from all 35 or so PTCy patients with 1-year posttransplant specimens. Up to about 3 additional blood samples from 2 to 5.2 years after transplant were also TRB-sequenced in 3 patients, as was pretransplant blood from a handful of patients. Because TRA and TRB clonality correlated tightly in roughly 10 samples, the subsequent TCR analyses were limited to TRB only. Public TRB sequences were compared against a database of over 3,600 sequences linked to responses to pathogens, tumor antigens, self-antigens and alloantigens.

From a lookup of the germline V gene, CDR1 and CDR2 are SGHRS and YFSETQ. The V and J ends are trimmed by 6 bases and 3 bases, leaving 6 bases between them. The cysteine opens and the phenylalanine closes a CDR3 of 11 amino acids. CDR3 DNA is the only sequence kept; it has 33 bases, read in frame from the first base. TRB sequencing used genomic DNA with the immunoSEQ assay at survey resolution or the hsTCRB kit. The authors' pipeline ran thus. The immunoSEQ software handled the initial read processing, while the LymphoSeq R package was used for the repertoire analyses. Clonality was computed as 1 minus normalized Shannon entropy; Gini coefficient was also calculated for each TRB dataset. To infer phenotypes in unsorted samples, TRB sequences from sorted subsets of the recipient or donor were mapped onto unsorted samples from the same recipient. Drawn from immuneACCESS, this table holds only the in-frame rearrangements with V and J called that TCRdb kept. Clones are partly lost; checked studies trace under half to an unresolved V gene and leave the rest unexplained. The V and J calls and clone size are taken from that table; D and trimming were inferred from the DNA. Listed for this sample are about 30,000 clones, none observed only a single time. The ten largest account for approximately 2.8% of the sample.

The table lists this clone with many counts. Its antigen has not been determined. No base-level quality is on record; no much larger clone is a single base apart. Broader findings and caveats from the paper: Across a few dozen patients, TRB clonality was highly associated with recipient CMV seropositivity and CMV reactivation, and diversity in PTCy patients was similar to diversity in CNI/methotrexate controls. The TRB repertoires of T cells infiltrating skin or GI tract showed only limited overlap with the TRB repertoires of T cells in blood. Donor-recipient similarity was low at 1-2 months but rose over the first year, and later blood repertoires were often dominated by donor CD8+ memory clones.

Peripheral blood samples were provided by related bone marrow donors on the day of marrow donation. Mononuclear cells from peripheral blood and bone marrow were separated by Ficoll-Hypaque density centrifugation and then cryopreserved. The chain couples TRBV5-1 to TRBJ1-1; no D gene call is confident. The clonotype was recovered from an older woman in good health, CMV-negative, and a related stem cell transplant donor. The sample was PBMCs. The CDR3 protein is CASTRDTEAFF. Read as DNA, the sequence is TGCGCCAGCACTCGGGACACTGAAGCTTTCTTT.